This T cell receptor beta chain originates from a study of Ad26.COV2.S vaccination and SARS-CoV-2 variants. The overall study: Doses of Ad26.COV2.S were injected into muscle once or twice, 56 days apart. The study's findings and limits: Reportedly, after vaccination the spike-specific CD8+ and CD4+ T cell responses displayed substantial breadth.

The germline CDR1 and CDR2 sequences are SGHTA and FQGNSA. V dropped 5 bases and J dropped 4; count of bases not matched to a gene: 8. The CDR3 sequence is 16 residues long. Documented treatment: some 19 received Ad26.COV2.S at low or high dose, single or two shots; several received placebo; per-sample allocation not given. Material that was analyzed had been drawn on day 63 after the first vaccine or placebo injection. The donor was a Boston adult aged 18-55 years. As its vector, the vaccine had Ad26, which expressed Wuhan-strain SARS-CoV-2 spike. Libraries were prepared by immunoSEQ multiplex PCR; TCRdb keeps only in-frame clonotypes and omits some of them. Of around 250,000 clones in the sample, approximately 90% were seen once. With regard to this clone: Its antigen is unidentified.

Sequences were derived from peripheral blood, sampled in a trial of Ad26.COV2.S vaccine versus placebo. This chain links TRBV7-2 with TRBJ2-5; 12 bases are shared with TRBD2. This clonotype was obtained from a person between 18 and 59 years old who received the Ad26.COV2.S COVID-19 vaccine or a placebo. For the CDR3, the DNA is TGTGCCAGCAGCCAGAATTCGGGACTAGCGGGAGAGACCCAGTACTTC. Translation gives CASSQNSGLAGETQYF.